This entry lists 17 T cell receptor beta chains sequenced from one sample in a study of blood T cell repertoires in COVID-19. Sequencing used immunoSEQ multiplex PCR; TCRdb keeps in-frame clones, though not all of them. In the table there are a few hundred thousand clones, 87% of which are singletons. The specimen was peripheral blood. Receptors were obtained from a man over 45 with active or convalescent COVID-19.

This chain joins TRBV3-1 (or the pseudogene TRBV3-2) and TRBJ1-1; 9 bases are shared with TRBD1. This CDR3 has 13 amino acids. Looked up from germline, CDR1 is LGHDT and CDR2 is YNNKEL (reference sequence). The trim removed 3 bases at V and 8 bases at J, leaving 4 bases unmatched. Written as DNA, the CDR3 is TGTGCCAGCAGCCACAACGACAGGGGGGAAGCTTTCTTT. The encoded protein is CASSHNDRGEAFF.

There are a few counts of this clone. The chain combines TRBV28 with TRBJ2-5; tentatively, D is TRBD2 (6 bases). V was shortened by 3 bases and J by 3 bases, with 20 bases between the two germline ends. Per the germline V gene, CDR1 is MDHEN and CDR2 is SYDVKM. The CDR3 contains 17 residues. The CDR3, as DNA: TGTGCCAGCAGTTTTGCCGGGGGATTTAGCGGAGAAGAGACCCAGTACTTC. Encoded protein: CASSFAGGFSGEETQYF.

The genes are TRBV4-3 and TRBJ1-1, with 8 bases that match TRBD1. The V and J ends lost 1 base and 0 bases, in that order; junction bases with no gene match: 10. The CDR3 is 18 amino acids. Germline CDR1 LGHNA, CDR2 YSLEER. Here the CDR3 DNA reads TGCGCCAGCAGCCAAGGAGGGACAGGAGGGGTGATGAACACTGAAGCTTTCTTT. It encodes CASSQGGTGGVMNTEAFF.

V is TRBV29-1 and J is TRBJ1-3, with TRBD1 identical over 7 bases. This CDR3 comprises 14 residues. J gave up 8 bases and V 5 bases, and 12 bases lay outside the gene matches. From germline, CDR1 is SQVTM and CDR2 ANQGSEA. The CDR3 protein is CSVRQGSARDTIYF. Here the CDR3 DNA reads TGCAGCGTTCGACAGGGCTCAGCGCGGGACACCATATATTTT.

The chain combines TRBV11-3 with TRBJ1-1, with D unresolved. This CDR3 has 13 amino acids. Germline CDR1 reads SGHNT; CDR2 reads YENEEA. Trimming pared 3 bases from V and 0 bases from J, leaving 5 bases between. The CDR3 loop is CASSLQMNTEAFF. The CDR3 nucleotides read TGTGCCAGCAGCTTGCAGATGAACACTGAAGCTTTCTTT.

The J gene is TRBJ2-5, the V gene TRBV9, with 9 bases identical to TRBD2. CDR1 and CDR2 from the germline V gene are SGDLS and YYNGEE. J was trimmed by 1 base and V by 7 bases; bases with no gene match: 5. The CDR3 consists of 14 residues. In DNA, the CDR3 is TGTGCCAGCTCTTTGGGACTAGCCCAAGAGACCCAGTACTTC. This codes for CASSLGLAQETQYF. The whole variable domain, remainder taken from reference TRBV9 and TRBJ2-5, is DSGVTQTPKHLITATGQRVTLRCSPRSGDLSVYWYQQSLDQGLQFLIQYYNGEERAKGNILERFSAQQFPDLHSELNLSSLELGDSALYFCASSLGLAQETQYFGPGTRLLVL.

This chain links TRBV7-2 with TRBJ1-1; 7 bases are a match to TRBD1. V lost 0 bases and J lost 1; bases outside the gene matches: 2. Germline V gene data show CDR1 as SGHTA and CDR2 as FQGNSA. This CDR3 comprises 15 residues. DNA of the CDR3: TGTGCCAGCAGCTTAGCCCAGGGGGAGAACACTGAAGCTTTCTTT. Translating it yields CASSLAQGENTEAFF.

The rearrangement joins TRBV5-1 to TRBJ1-3; tentatively, D is TRBD1 (6 bases). The V end was cut by 4 bases, the J end by 3 bases, with 14 bases between. The CDR3 has 15 residues. Looked up from germline, CDR1 is SGHRS and CDR2 is YFSETQ. The CDR3 here is CASSPTGSDGNTIYF. DNA for the CDR3: TGCGCCAGCAGCCCAACAGGGTCTGATGGAAACACCATATATTTT.

This clone was seen only once. V and J are TRBV10-3 and TRBJ1-1; 10 bases fit TRBD1. Trimming cost V 8 bases and J 4 bases; bases outside gene matches: 4. Germline V gives CDR1 ENHRY, CDR2 SYGVKD. CDR3 length: 13 residues. This chain's CDR3 is CAIGRTGGTEAFF. The CDR3, as DNA: TGTGCCATCGGTCGGACAGGGGGCACTGAAGCTTTCTTT.

This sequence joins TRBV12-5 and TRBJ2-1, with unresolved D. Germline CDR1 and CDR2: LGHNT and FRNRAP. V gave up 3 bases and J gave up 5 bases, with 5 bases separating them. This CDR3 has 12 residues. The CDR3 coding sequence is TGTGCTAGTGGTTTAAGAGACAATGAGCAGTTCTTC. This encodes CASGLRDNEQFF.

V usage is TRBV11-1 and J usage is TRBJ2-1; D not certain. Germline-derived CDR1 and CDR2 are SGHAT and FQDESV (reference sequence). The CDR3 is 12 amino acids. Between the trimmed V and J ends, which lost 1 base and 9 bases, there was a span of 7 bases. The CDR3 here is CASSLGEIEQFF. In DNA, the CDR3 is TGTGCCAGCAGCTTAGGTGAGATTGAGCAGTTCTTC.

The chain joins TRBV11-3 to TRBJ2-7; a weak D match, TRBD2 (6 bases). This CDR3 has 13 residues. V lost 2 bases and J 4 bases, leaving 9 bases between the germline ends. The germline CDR1 and CDR2 sequences are SGHNT and YENEEA. Here the CDR3 DNA reads TGTGCCAGCAGCTTAAGGGGAGGTTACGAGCAGTACTTC. Protein: CASSLRGGYEQYF.

V is TRBV11-2 and J is TRBJ2-2; TRBD2 might be the D (6 bases). Per the germline V gene, CDR1 is SGHAT and CDR2 is FQNNGV. Trimming removed 7 bases from V and 0 bases from J, with 21 bases in between. The CDR3 contains 18 residues. The CDR3 reads CASINSAWGESNTGELFF. The CDR3 nucleotides read TGTGCCAGCATCAATAGCGCGTGGGGGGAATCGAACACCGGGGAGCTGTTTTTT.

J is TRBJ1-2 and V is TRBV19, with 7 bases aligning to TRBD1. V lost 6 bases to trimming and J lost 4 bases; unmatched junction nucleotides: 14. Germline assignment: CDR1 LNHDA and CDR2 SQIVND (reference sequence). This CDR3 spans 16 amino acids. The CDR3 region is CASRQQADRAAYGYTF. The CDR3, as DNA: TGTGCCAGTAGACAGCAGGCCGACAGGGCTGCCTATGGCTACACCTTC.

V gene TRBV30 combines with J gene TRBJ2-5, with D maybe TRBD2 (6 bases). Per germline, CDR1 GTSNPN and CDR2 SVGIG (reference sequence). CDR3 size: 14 residues. V was clipped by 0 bases and J by 5 bases, with 13 bases between them. Written as DNA, the CDR3 is TGTGCCTGGAGTGTATCCTGGCTAGCGGAGACCCAGTACTTC. Translating it yields CAWSVSWLAETQYF.

This clone was found once. One base away lies a much larger clone, so this may be a sequencing read error. This rearrangement joins TRBV7-9 to TRBJ1-1; a possible D gene is TRBD1 (5 bases). The germline V and J ends were trimmed by 5 bases and 1 base, with 8 bases remaining between them. Looked up from germline, CDR1 is SEHNR and CDR2 is FQNEAQ (reference sequence). This CDR3 has 13 amino acids. The CDR3 DNA reads as TGTGCCAGCAGCGTGACAGCGAACACTGAAGCTTTCTTT. Amino acids: CASSVTANTEAFF.

This rearrangement joins TRBV27 to TRBJ2-1; 8 bases map to TRBD2. V lost 3 bases to trimming and J lost 2 bases; unmatched junction nucleotides: 3. Per germline, CDR1 MNHEY and CDR2 SMNVEV (reference sequence). The CDR3 is made up of 15 amino acids. The CDR3 here is CASSLNSGTYNEQFF. CDR3 DNA: TGTGCCAGCAGTTTGAATAGCGGGACCTACAATGAGCAGTTCTTC.